This TCR beta chain was sequenced for a study of blood T cell repertoires in COVID-19. Study information: The origin of the acute and convalescent COVID-19 samples was the United States, Italy and Spain.

The CDR3 extends over 13 amino acids. V was trimmed by 0 bases and J by 6 bases, leaving 9 bases between them. Per the germline V gene, CDR1 is SGHRS and CDR2 is YFSETQ. Original data processing: The assay estimated nucleated cells by amplifying reference gene primers. The method was immunoSEQ multiplex PCR; TCRdb's version includes in-frame clones alone and lacks a portion of them. V and J calls and clone size are those listed in that table; D and trimming were worked out from the DNA. Of 140,000 to 150,000 clones listed, about 90% are singletons. What was sequenced was peripheral blood. This chain connects TRBV5-1 to TRBJ1-2; D is perhaps TRBD1 (6 bases). The TCR sequence derives from a human donor in a cohort sampled during active COVID-19. CDR3 coding DNA: TGCGCCAGCAGCTTGGGGACAGCCGATGGCTACACCTTC. Translation: CASSLGTADGYTF.